Listed below are T cell receptor beta chains from one sample, sequenced in a study of shared clonotypes between healthy human individuals. Clones were sequenced by immunoSEQ multiplex PCR, and TCRdb holds only the in-frame ones, with some missing. Of approximately 460,000 clones detected, 60% to 80% appear once; the ten largest clones hold approximately 12%. Specimen: PBMCs. All receptors come from a woman in her forties in good health. Some clones in this sample may be carry-over from other donors' samples. Both conserved end residues are part of each CDR3. The order of the fields is D gene, V gene, clone size, J gene, CDR3 protein, CDR3 DNA. The D gene is left open where the match is weak. Only part of the rows carry a size: once, few, many, or a class if the clone is expanded.

d_gene: NA
v_gene: TRBV25-1
abundance: NA
j_gene: TRBJ2-2
CDR3aa: CASSEPPTGPNTGELFF
CDR3nt: TGTGCCAGCAGTGAACCTCCGACAGGTCCGAACACCGGGGAGCTGTTTTTT

d_gene: TRBD2
v_gene: TRBV19
abundance: few
j_gene: TRBJ2-1
CDR3aa: CASSIGRARDEQFF
CDR3nt: TGTGCCAGTAGTATCGGGAGGGCCAGAGATGAGCAGTTCTTC

d_gene: NA
v_gene: TRBV6-5
abundance: once
j_gene: TRBJ2-7
CDR3aa: CASSYGSGPYEQYF
CDR3nt: TGTGCCAGCAGTTACGGGTCCGGACCCTACGAGCAGTACTTC

d_gene: NA
v_gene: TRBV2
abundance: NA
j_gene: TRBJ2-1
CDR3aa: CASSDDILRQFF
CDR3nt: TGTGCCAGCAGTGACGACATCCTACGGCAGTTCTTC

d_gene: TRBD1
v_gene: TRBV28
abundance: NA
j_gene: TRBJ2-7
CDR3aa: CASSLYGQGYEQYF
CDR3nt: TGTGCCAGCAGTTTATATGGACAGGGCTACGAGCAGTACTTC

d_gene: TRBD1
v_gene: TRBV30
abundance: NA
j_gene: TRBJ2-7
CDR3aa: CALQGRSYEQYF
CDR3nt: TGTGCCCTACAGGGGCGCTCCTACGAGCAGTACTTC

d_gene: NA
v_gene: TRBV25-1
abundance: NA
j_gene: TRBJ2-1
CDR3aa: CASSELAGINNEQFF
CDR3nt: TGTGCCAGCAGTGAATTGGCGGGGATAAACAATGAGCAGTTCTTC

d_gene: NA
v_gene: TRBV15
abundance: NA
j_gene: TRBJ2-7
CDR3aa: CATSREPGPYEQYF
CDR3nt: TGTGCCACCAGCAGAGAACCGGGTCCCTACGAGCAGTACTTC

d_gene: NA
v_gene: TRBV18
abundance: NA
j_gene: TRBJ1-2
CDR3aa: CASSPPGGQLGSYTF
CDR3nt: TGTGCCAGCTCACCACCGGGTGGACAGTTGGGCAGCTACACCTTC

d_gene: NA
v_gene: TRBV7-2
abundance: NA
j_gene: TRBJ2-3
CDR3aa: CASSSALVIGTDTQYF
CDR3nt: TGTGCCAGCAGCTCCGCGCTAGTGATCGGCACAGATACGCAGTATTTT

d_gene: NA
v_gene: TRBV25-1
abundance: NA
j_gene: TRBJ2-7
CDR3aa: CASTGTGSYEQYF
CDR3nt: TGTGCCAGCACGGGGACTGGGTCCTACGAGCAGTACTTC

d_gene: NA
v_gene: TRBV30
abundance: NA
j_gene: TRBJ2-7
CDR3aa: CAWSVGREQYF
CDR3nt: TGTGCCTGGAGTGTAGGGCGGGAGCAGTACTTC

d_gene: NA
v_gene: TRBV5-1
abundance: NA
j_gene: TRBJ2-2
CDR3aa: CASSLDTPKNTGELFF
CDR3nt: TGCGCCAGCAGCTTGGACACCCCGAAGAACACCGGGGAGCTGTTTTTT

d_gene: NA
v_gene: TRBV28
abundance: NA
j_gene: TRBJ1-1
CDR3aa: CASTSGGPPGLKNTEAFF
CDR3nt: TGTGCCAGCACCTCAGGTGGACCACCGGGACTCAAGAACACTGAAGCTTTCTTT

d_gene: NA
v_gene: TRBV28
abundance: NA
j_gene: TRBJ2-7
CDR3aa: CASRGFGSAYEQYF
CDR3nt: TGTGCCAGCAGGGGTTTTGGGAGCGCCTACGAGCAGTACTTC

d_gene: TRBD1
v_gene: TRBV6-1
abundance: NA
j_gene: TRBJ1-2
CDR3aa: CASSPGQDRAYGYTF
CDR3nt: TGTGCCAGCAGTCCCGGACAGGATCGAGCCTATGGCTACACCTTC

d_gene: NA
v_gene: TRBV28
abundance: NA
j_gene: TRBJ2-6
CDR3aa: CASHRSSGANVLTF
CDR3nt: TGTGCCAGCCACAGGAGCTCTGGGGCCAACGTCCTGACTTTC

d_gene: NA
v_gene: TRBV19
abundance: NA
j_gene: TRBJ2-7
CDR3aa: CASSIGSGISYEQYF
CDR3nt: TGTGCCAGTAGTATTGGTAGCGGTATCTCCTACGAGCAGTACTTC

d_gene: TRBD1
v_gene: TRBV29-1
abundance: NA
j_gene: TRBJ2-5
CDR3aa: CSVRPPGTGALETQYF
CDR3nt: TGCAGCGTGCGACCCCCCGGGACAGGGGCGTTGGAGACCCAGTACTTC

d_gene: NA
v_gene: TRBV11-2
abundance: NA
j_gene: TRBJ2-2
CDR3aa: CASSLTTNTGELFF
CDR3nt: TGTGCCAGCAGCTTGACCACGAACACCGGGGAGCTGTTTTTT

d_gene: NA
v_gene: TRBV18
abundance: NA
j_gene: TRBJ2-1
CDR3aa: CASSPIALGSYNEQFF
CDR3nt: TGTGCCAGCTCTCCAATAGCGCTGGGGTCCTACAATGAGCAGTTCTTC

d_gene: TRBD2
v_gene: TRBV29-1
abundance: NA
j_gene: TRBJ2-1
CDR3aa: CSAGLAGSYNEQFF
CDR3nt: TGCAGCGCGGGGCTAGCGGGGTCCTACAATGAGCAGTTCTTC

d_gene: TRBD1
v_gene: TRBV5-1
abundance: once
j_gene: TRBJ1-2
CDR3aa: CASSPGTGPNYGYTF
CDR3nt: TGCGCCAGCAGCCCCGGGACAGGTCCTAACTATGGCTACACCTTC

d_gene: TRBD1
v_gene: TRBV19
abundance: once
j_gene: TRBJ2-7
CDR3aa: CASSINWDSSYEQYF
CDR3nt: TGTGCCAGTAGTATAAACTGGGACAGTTCCTACGAGCAGTACTTC

d_gene: TRBD2
v_gene: TRBV5-1
abundance: NA
j_gene: TRBJ2-1
CDR3aa: CASKTSGNYNEQFF
CDR3nt: TGCGCCAGCAAGACTAGCGGGAACTACAATGAGCAGTTCTTC

d_gene: TRBD2
v_gene: TRBV29-1
abundance: NA
j_gene: TRBJ2-1
CDR3aa: CSVFSGANEQFF
CDR3nt: TGCAGCGTTTTTAGCGGGGCCAATGAGCAGTTCTTC

d_gene: NA
v_gene: TRBV7-7
abundance: NA
j_gene: TRBJ2-5
CDR3aa: CASSLGRQETQYF
CDR3nt: TGTGCCAGCAGCTTAGGGCGGCAAGAGACCCAGTACTTC